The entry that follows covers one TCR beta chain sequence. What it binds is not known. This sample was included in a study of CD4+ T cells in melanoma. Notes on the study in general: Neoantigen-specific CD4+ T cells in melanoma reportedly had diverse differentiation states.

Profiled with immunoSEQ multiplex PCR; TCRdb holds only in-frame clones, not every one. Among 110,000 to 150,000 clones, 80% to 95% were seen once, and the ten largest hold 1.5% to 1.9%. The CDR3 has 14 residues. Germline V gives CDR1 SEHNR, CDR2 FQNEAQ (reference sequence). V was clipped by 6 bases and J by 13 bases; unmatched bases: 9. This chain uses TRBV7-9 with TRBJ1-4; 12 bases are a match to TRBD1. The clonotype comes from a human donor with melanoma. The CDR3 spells CASRPGQGAARLFF. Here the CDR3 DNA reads TGTGCCAGCAGGCCGGGACAGGGGGCGGCTAGACTGTTTTTT.